A single sample is the source of the 3 T cell receptor beta chains below, sequenced in a study of blood T cell repertoires in COVID-19. The protocol was immunoSEQ multiplex PCR, while the TCRdb copy is restricted to in-frame clones and leaves out a portion. The sample yields roughly 34,000 clones, around 91% seen once. The sample comprised peripheral blood. Source of these receptors: a man in his 60s with active COVID-19.

The rearrangement links TRBV5-4 to TRBJ2-1; maybe TRBD1 (5 bases). The V and J ends lost 0 bases and 10 bases respectively, with 8 bases between them. The CDR3 has 12 residues. Germline assignment: CDR1 SGHNT and CDR2 YYREEE (reference sequence). In DNA form, the CDR3 reads TGTGCCAGCAGCTTGGTAGGGGTAGAGCAGTTCTTC. This encodes CASSLVGVEQFF.

The rearrangement links TRBV5-4 to TRBJ2-5; 9 bases are shared with TRBD2. With 2 bases clipped from V and 4 bases from J, the junction kept 6 bases outside the gene matches. The germline V gene encodes CDR1 SGHNT and CDR2 YYREEE (reference sequence). The CDR3 consists of 15 residues. CDR3 DNA sequence: TGTGCCAGCAGCTTTGAGCGGGGGGAAGGAGAGACCCAGTACTTC. Its translation: CASSFERGEGETQYF.

The rearrangement uses TRBV20-1 and TRBJ2-5; TRBD2 agrees at 8 bases. The CDR3 contains 10 residues. The trim removed 3 bases at V and 11 bases at J, leaving 2 bases unmatched. CDR1 and CDR2 from the germline V gene are DFQATT and SNEGSKA (reference sequence). The CDR3 DNA reads TGCAGTGCTAGGGTAGCGGGGCAGTACTTC. As protein: CSARVAGQYF.